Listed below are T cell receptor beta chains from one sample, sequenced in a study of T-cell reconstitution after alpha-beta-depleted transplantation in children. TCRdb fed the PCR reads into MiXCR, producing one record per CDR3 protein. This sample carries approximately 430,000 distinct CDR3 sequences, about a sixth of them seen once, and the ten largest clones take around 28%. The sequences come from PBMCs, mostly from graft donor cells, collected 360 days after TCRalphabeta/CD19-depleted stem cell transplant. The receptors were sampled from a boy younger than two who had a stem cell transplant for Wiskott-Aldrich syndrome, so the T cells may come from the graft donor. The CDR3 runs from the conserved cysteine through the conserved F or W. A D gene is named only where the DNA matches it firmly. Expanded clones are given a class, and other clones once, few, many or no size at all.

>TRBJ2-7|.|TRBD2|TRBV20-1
CSAKGLAGSYEQYF
TGCAGTGCTAAAGGACTAGCGGGGTCCTACGAGCAGTACTTC
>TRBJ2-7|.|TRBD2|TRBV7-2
CASSLGTSGVREQYF
TGTGCCAGCAGCTTAGGGACTAGCGGGGTCCGGGAGCAGTACTTC
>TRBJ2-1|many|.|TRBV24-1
CATSGANEQFF
TGTGCCACCAGTGGAGCGAATGAGCAGTTCTTC
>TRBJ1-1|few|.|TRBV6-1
CASSQGGRTEAFF
TGTGCCAGCAGTCAAGGGGGGAGGACTGAAGCTTTCTTT
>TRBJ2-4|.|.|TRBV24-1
CATSDAKGALNPLAKNIQYF
TGTGCCACCAGTGATGCAAAAGGGGCCCTGAACCCTTTAGCCAAAAACATTCAGTACTTC
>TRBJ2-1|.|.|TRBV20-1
CSARVGPQLSEQFF
TGCAGTGCTAGAGTTGGTCCTCAGCTTAGTGAGCAGTTCTTC
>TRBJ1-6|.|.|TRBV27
CASSLGAGVSPLHF
TGTGCCAGCAGTTTGGGGGCAGGGGTTTCACCCCTCCACTTT
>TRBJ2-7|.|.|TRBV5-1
CASSLNEGAYEQYF
TGCGCCAGCAGCTTGAATGAGGGTGCCTACGAGCAGTACTTC
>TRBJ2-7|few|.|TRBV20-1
CSASRDLTYEQYF
TGCAGTGCTAGTAGGGACTTAACCTACGAGCAGTACTTC
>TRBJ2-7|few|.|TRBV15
CATSRDSRYEQYF
TGTGCCACCAGCAGAGATTCGCGATACGAGCAGTACTTC
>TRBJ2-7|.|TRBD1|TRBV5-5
CASSFPGTGYYEQYF
TGTGCCAGCAGCTTTCCCGGGACAGGTTACTACGAGCAGTACTTC
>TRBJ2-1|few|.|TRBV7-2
CASSLSGTALAGEQFF
TGTGCCAGCAGCTTATCTGGTACCGCCCTGGCTGGTGAGCAGTTCTTC
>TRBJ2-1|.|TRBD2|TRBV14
CASSPWTSGSNGNEQFF
TGTGCCAGCAGCCCTTGGACTAGCGGGAGCAACGGCAATGAGCAGTTCTTC
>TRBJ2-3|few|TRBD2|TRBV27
CASSPGTSGSDTDTQYF
TGTGCCAGCAGTCCAGGGACTAGCGGTTCCGACACAGATACGCAGTATTTT
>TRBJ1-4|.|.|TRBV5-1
CASSLAVGEKLFF
TGCGCCAGCAGCTTGGCTGTCGGTGAAAAACTGTTTTTT
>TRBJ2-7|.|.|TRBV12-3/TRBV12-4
CASSLGFTYEQYF
TGTGCCAGCAGTTTAGGCTTTACCTACGAGCAGTACTTC
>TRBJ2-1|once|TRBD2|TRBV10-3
CAISVTRTSGKSEQFF
TGTGCCATCAGTGTTACGCGGACTAGCGGGAAGAGTGAGCAGTTCTTC
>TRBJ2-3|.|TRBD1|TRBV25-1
CASSDKGAFTDTQYF
TGTGCCAGCAGTGATAAGGGGGCGTTCACAGATACGCAGTATTTT
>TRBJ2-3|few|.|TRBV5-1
CASSLGDMWGTDTQYF
TGCGCCAGCAGCTTGGGGGACATGTGGGGCACAGATACGCAGTATTTT
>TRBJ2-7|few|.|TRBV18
CASSPPHTFFSYEQYF
TGTGCCAGCTCACCACCGCACACGTTCTTCTCCTACGAGCAGTACTTC
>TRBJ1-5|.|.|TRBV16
CASSQFARGDQPQHF
TGTGCCAGCAGCCAATTCGCCAGGGGCGATCAGCCCCAGCATTTT
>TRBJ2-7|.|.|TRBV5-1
CASSWKSRYWRPSGVYEQYF
TGCGCCAGCAGCTGGAAGTCGCGGTATTGGCGGCCATCCGGGGTCTACGAGCAGTACTTC
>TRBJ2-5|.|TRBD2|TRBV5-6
CASPSGGETQYF
TGTGCCAGCCCCTCGGGGGGGGAGACCCAGTACTTC
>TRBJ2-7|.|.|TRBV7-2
CASSFDWGSYEQYF
TGTGCCAGCAGCTTTGACTGGGGCTCCTACGAGCAGTACTTC
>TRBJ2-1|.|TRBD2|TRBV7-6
CASSAGLAGSYNEQFF
TGTGCCAGCAGCGCCGGACTAGCGGGTTCCTACAATGAGCAGTTCTTC
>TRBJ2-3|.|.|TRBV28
CASSLQGEGRTDTQYF
TGTGCCAGCAGTTTACAGGGAGAGGGTAGGACAGATACGCAGTATTTT
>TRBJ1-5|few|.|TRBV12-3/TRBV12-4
CASSLNSRGAQHF
TGTGCCAGCAGTTTAAACAGTCGTGGAGCCCAGCATTTT
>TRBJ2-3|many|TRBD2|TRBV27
CASNPREADTQYF
TGTGCCAGCAATCCCCGGGAGGCAGATACGCAGTATTTT
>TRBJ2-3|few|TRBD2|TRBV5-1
CASSLSPSGGTDTQYF
TGCGCCAGCAGCTTAAGTCCTAGCGGTGGCACAGATACGCAGTATTTT
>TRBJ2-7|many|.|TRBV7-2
CASSTPPYEQYF
TGTGCCAGCAGCACGCCCCCCTACGAGCAGTACTTC
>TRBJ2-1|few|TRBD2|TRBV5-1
CASSLIGGAYNEQFF
TGCGCCAGCAGCTTGATCGGGGGGGCCTACAATGAGCAGTTCTTC
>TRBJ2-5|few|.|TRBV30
CAWSVLWGTQETQYF
TGTGCCTGGAGTGTACTCTGGGGAACCCAAGAGACCCAGTACTTC
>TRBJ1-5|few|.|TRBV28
CASSFPGPPGQPQHF
TGTGCCAGCAGTTTCCCAGGGCCGCCTGGTCAGCCCCAGCATTTT
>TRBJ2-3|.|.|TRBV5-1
CASSPERLASTDTQYF
TGCGCCAGCAGCCCCGAGCGGCTCGCTAGCACAGATACGCAGTATTTT
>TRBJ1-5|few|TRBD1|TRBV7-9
CASSLGTGENQPQHF
TGTGCCAGCAGCTTAGGGACAGGCGAAAATCAGCCCCAGCATTTT
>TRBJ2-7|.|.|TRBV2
CASRFLGPRGYEQYF
TGTGCCAGCAGATTCCTGGGACCGCGAGGTTACGAGCAGTACTTC
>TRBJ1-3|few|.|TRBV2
CASSLGLSSGNTIYF
TGTGCCAGCAGCCTTGGACTTTCCTCTGGAAACACCATATATTTT
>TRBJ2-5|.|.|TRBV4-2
CASSQDLRGRGETQYF
TGTGCCAGCAGCCAAGATCTGCGGGGGCGCGGGGAGACCCAGTACTTC
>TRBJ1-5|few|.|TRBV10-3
CATGGAYEIQPQHF
TGTGCCACCGGCGGGGCTTACGAGATTCAGCCCCAGCATTTT
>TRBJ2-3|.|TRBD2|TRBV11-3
CASSLVAHLRTSGGPSTDTQYF
TGTGCCAGCAGCTTAGTAGCCCACCTCCGGACTAGCGGGGGCCCTAGCACAGATACGCAGTATTTT
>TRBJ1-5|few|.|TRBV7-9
CASSLAYGRDSNQPQHF
TGTGCCAGCAGCTTAGCCTATGGACGGGATAGCAATCAGCCCCAGCATTTT
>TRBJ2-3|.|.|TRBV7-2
CASSSRTYTQYF
TGTGCCAGCAGCTCCCGCACATATACGCAGTATTTT
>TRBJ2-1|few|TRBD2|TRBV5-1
CASSLVAGGPGSYNEQFF
TGCGCCAGCAGCTTGGTAGCGGGAGGGCCGGGCTCCTACAATGAGCAGTTCTTC
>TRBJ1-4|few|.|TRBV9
CASSETANEKLFF
TGTGCCAGCAGCGAGACGGCTAATGAAAAACTGTTTTTT
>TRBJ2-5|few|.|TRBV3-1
CASSPKHRDRYF
TGTGCCAGCAGCCCAAAACACCGGGACCGGTACTTC
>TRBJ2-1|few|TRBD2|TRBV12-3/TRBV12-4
CASSFLRMGGGLNEQFF
TGTGCCAGCAGTTTTCTCCGCATGGGGGGAGGGCTCAATGAGCAGTTCTTC
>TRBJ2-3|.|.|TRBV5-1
CASSSLVLAGGLDTQYF
TGCGCCAGCAGCTCCCTTGTACTAGCAGGAGGTCTGGATACGCAGTATTTT
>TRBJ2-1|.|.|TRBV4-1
CASSQVSSVGSNNEQFF
TGCGCCAGCAGCCAAGTCAGCAGCGTTGGGTCAAACAATGAGCAGTTCTTC
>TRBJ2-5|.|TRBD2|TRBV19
CASSIGSLAGDFETQYF
TGTGCCAGTAGTATAGGCTCACTAGCGGGAGACTTCGAGACCCAGTACTTC
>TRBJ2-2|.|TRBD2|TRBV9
CASSVGASGRSGELFF
TGTGCCAGCAGCGTAGGTGCTAGCGGGAGATCCGGGGAGCTGTTTTTT
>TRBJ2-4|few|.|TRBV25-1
CASSQWSWVQRENIQYF
TGTGCCAGCAGTCAATGGTCGTGGGTCCAGCGGGAAAACATTCAGTACTTC
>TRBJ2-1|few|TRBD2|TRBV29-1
CSGGTSFNEQFF
TGCAGCGGCGGGACTAGTTTCAATGAGCAGTTCTTC
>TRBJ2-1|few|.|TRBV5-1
CASSLVQDNEQFF
TGCGCCAGCAGCTTGGTTCAGGACAATGAGCAGTTCTTC
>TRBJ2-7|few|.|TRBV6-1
CASSRKASWGEQYF
TGTGCCAGCAGCAGGAAGGCGTCGTGGGGCGAGCAGTACTTC
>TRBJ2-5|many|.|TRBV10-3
CAISESGRQETQYF
TGTGCCATCAGTGAGTCGGGCCGCCAAGAGACCCAGTACTTC
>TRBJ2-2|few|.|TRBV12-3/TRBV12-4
CASWGNTGELFF
TGTGCCAGCTGGGGGAACACCGGGGAGCTGTTTTTT
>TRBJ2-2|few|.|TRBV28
CASNRWGANTGELFF
TGTGCCAGCAACCGGTGGGGGGCGAACACCGGGGAGCTGTTTTTT
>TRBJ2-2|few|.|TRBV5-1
CASSDPRGRTGELFF
TGCGCCAGCAGCGACCCGCGGGGGCGGACCGGGGAGCTGTTTTTT
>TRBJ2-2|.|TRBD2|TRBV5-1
CASSPGLAGGPISAGELFF
TGCGCCAGCAGCCCGGGACTAGCGGGAGGGCCGATCAGCGCCGGGGAGCTGTTTTTT
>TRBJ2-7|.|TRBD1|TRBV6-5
CASSYRMGTGHYEQYF
TGTGCCAGCAGTTACAGGATGGGGACAGGCCACTACGAGCAGTACTTC